What follows describes a single T cell receptor beta chain. The data were taken from a study of control samples from healthy donors and cancer patients. Trimming left V 2 bases short and J 6 bases short, with 17 bases between. Germline CDR1 SGHRS, CDR2 YFSETQ. The CDR3 is 15 residues long. TCRdb's table, derived via immunoSEQ multiplex PCR, lists solely in-frame clones and lacks some. The sample records around 130,000 clones, 91% being singletons. Sequenced input: blood. This clonotype originated in a man aged 18 to 29 in good health. The chain employs TRBV5-1 and TRBJ1-1, with D possibly TRBD1 on 6 matching bases. CDR3 DNA: TGCGCCAGCAGCTTAACAGGGCCATTCGAGGCTGAAGCTTTCTTT. It is translated as CASSLTGPFEAEAFF.